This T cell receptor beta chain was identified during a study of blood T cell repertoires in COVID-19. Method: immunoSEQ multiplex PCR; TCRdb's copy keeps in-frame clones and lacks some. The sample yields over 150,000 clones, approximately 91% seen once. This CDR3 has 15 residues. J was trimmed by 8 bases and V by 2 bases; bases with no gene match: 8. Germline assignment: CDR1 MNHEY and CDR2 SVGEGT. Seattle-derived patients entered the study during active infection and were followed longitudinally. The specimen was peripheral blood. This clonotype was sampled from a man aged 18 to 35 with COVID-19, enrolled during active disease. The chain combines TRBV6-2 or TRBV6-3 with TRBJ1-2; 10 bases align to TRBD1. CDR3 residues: CASSYPGTGEYGYTF. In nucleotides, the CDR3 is TGTGCCAGCAGTTACCCCGGGACAGGGGAATACGGCTACACCTTC.